Listed below are T cell receptor beta chains from one sample, sequenced in a study of OX40 agonist ivuxolimab in advanced cancers. Libraries were prepared by immunoSEQ multiplex PCR; TCRdb keeps only in-frame clonotypes and omits some of them. Among around 93,000 clones, roughly 89% were seen once, and the ten largest hold about 1.5%. The sequencing here drew on CD4+ or CD8+ T cells sorted from blood, taken in a trial of the OX40 agonist ivuxolimab. Receptors were obtained from an adult with an advanced solid tumor such as melanoma, head and neck, liver or kidney cancer. The CDR3 runs from the conserved cysteine through the conserved F or W. A D gene is named only where the DNA matches it firmly. Only part of the rows carry a size: once, few, many, or a class if the clone is expanded.

v_call: TRBV19; j_call: TRBJ2-5; clone_size: -; d_call: -; cdr3_aa: CASSIGGTIKETQYF; cdr3_nt: TGTGCCAGTAGTATAGGAGGGACAATAAAAGAGACCCAGTACTTC
v_call: TRBV5-1; j_call: TRBJ2-1; clone_size: -; d_call: -; cdr3_aa: CASSGRGYNEQFF; cdr3_nt: TGCGCCAGCAGCGGCCGGGGTTACAATGAGCAGTTCTTC
v_call: TRBV4-1; j_call: TRBJ2-1; clone_size: once; d_call: TRBD2; cdr3_aa: CASSQASGGGYNEQFF; cdr3_nt: TGCGCCAGCAGCCAAGCTAGCGGGGGGGGCTACAATGAGCAGTTCTTC
v_call: TRBV25-1; j_call: TRBJ2-1; clone_size: -; d_call: TRBD2; cdr3_aa: CASRGRGAYSYNEQFF; cdr3_nt: TGTGCCAGCAGGGGGCGGGGGGCTTATTCCTACAATGAGCAGTTCTTC
v_call: TRBV11-1; j_call: TRBJ1-1; clone_size: medium-sized; d_call: -; cdr3_aa: CASSLARVAEAFF; cdr3_nt: TGTGCCAGCAGCTTAGCGAGGGTGGCTGAAGCTTTCTTT
v_call: TRBV11-3; j_call: TRBJ2-1; clone_size: -; d_call: TRBD2; cdr3_aa: CASSRTSGSINEQFF; cdr3_nt: TGTGCCAGCAGCCGAACTAGCGGGAGCATCAATGAGCAGTTCTTC
v_call: TRBV2; j_call: TRBJ2-2; clone_size: -; d_call: -; cdr3_aa: CASRETGELFF; cdr3_nt: TGTGCCAGCAGGGAAACCGGGGAGCTGTTTTTT
v_call: TRBV5-6; j_call: TRBJ2-7; clone_size: -; d_call: -; cdr3_aa: CASSTYGQPPYEQYF; cdr3_nt: TGTGCCAGCAGCACGTACGGACAGCCTCCCTACGAGCAGTACTTC
v_call: TRBV7-2; j_call: TRBJ2-5; clone_size: -; d_call: -; cdr3_aa: CASSPGTSRETQYF; cdr3_nt: TGTGCCAGCAGCCCGGGGACATCCCGGGAGACCCAGTACTTC
v_call: TRBV15; j_call: TRBJ2-3; clone_size: -; d_call: -; cdr3_aa: CATSRAGGGTDTQYF; cdr3_nt: TGTGCCACCAGCAGAGCGGGGGGCGGCACAGATACGCAGTATTTT
v_call: TRBV10-1; j_call: TRBJ1-1; clone_size: -; d_call: -; cdr3_aa: CASSESVGNTEAFF; cdr3_nt: TGCGCCAGCAGTGAGTCGGTCGGGAACACTGAAGCTTTCTTT
v_call: TRBV7-7; j_call: TRBJ1-4; clone_size: -; d_call: -; cdr3_aa: CASSLGRGPNEKLFF; cdr3_nt: TGTGCTAGCAGCTTAGGGAGGGGCCCTAATGAAAAACTGTTTTTT
v_call: TRBV19; j_call: TRBJ1-5; clone_size: -; d_call: -; cdr3_aa: CASSPEDGFNQPQHF; cdr3_nt: TGTGCCAGTAGTCCCGAGGACGGCTTTAATCAGCCCCAGCATTTT
v_call: TRBV19; j_call: TRBJ2-1; clone_size: -; d_call: -; cdr3_aa: CASARSGANEQFF; cdr3_nt: TGTGCCAGTGCCAGATCCGGGGCCAATGAGCAGTTCTTC
v_call: TRBV27; j_call: TRBJ2-1; clone_size: -; d_call: -; cdr3_aa: CASSPTGRLYNNEQFF; cdr3_nt: TGTGCCAGCAGTCCCACCGGGAGATTGTATAACAATGAGCAGTTCTTC
v_call: TRBV7-8; j_call: TRBJ1-1; clone_size: -; d_call: -; cdr3_aa: CASSLAENTEAFF; cdr3_nt: TGTGCCAGCAGCTTAGCAGAAAACACTGAAGCTTTCTTT